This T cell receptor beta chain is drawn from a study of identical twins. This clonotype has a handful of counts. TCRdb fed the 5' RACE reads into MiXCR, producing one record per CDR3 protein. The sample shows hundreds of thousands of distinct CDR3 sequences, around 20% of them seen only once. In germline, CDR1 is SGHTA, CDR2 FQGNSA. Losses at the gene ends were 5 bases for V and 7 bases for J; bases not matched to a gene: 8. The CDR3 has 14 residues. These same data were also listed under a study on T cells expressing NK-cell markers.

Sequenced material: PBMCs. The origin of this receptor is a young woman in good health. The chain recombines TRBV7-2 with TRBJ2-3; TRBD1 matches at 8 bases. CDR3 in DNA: TGTGCCAGCAGCCCTCGGACAGGGCAATATACGCAGTATTTT. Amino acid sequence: CASSPRTGQYTQYF.